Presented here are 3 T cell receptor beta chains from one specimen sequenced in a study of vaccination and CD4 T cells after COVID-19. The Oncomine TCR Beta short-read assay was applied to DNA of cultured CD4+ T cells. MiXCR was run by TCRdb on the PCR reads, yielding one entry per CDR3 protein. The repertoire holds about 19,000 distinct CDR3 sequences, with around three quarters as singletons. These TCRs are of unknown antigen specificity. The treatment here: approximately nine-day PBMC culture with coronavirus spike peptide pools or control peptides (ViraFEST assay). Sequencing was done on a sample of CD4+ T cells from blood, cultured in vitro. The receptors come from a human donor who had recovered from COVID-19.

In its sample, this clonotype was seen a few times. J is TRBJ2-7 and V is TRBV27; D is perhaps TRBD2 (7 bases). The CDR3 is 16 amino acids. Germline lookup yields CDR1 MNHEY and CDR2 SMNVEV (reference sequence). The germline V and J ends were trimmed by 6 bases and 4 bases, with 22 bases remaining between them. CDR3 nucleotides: TGTGCCAGCAGCCGCCCAGGGGCGGGAGCAATTTACGAGCAGTACTTC. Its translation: CASSRPGAGAIYEQYF.

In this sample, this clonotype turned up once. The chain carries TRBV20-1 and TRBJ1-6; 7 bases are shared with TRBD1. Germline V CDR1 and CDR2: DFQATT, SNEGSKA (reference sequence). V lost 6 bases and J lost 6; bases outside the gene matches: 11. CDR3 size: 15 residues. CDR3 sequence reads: CSARGATGVNSPLHF. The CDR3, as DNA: TGCAGTGCCCGAGGGGCTACAGGGGTTAATTCACCCCTCCACTTT.

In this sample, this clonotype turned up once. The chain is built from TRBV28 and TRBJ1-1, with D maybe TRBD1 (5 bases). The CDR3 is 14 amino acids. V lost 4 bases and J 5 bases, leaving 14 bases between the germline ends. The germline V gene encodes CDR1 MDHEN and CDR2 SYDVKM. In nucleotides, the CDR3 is TGTGCCAGCAGTTCTCCGGGACGTGGGACTGAAGCTTTCTTT. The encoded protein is CASSSPGRGTEAFF.